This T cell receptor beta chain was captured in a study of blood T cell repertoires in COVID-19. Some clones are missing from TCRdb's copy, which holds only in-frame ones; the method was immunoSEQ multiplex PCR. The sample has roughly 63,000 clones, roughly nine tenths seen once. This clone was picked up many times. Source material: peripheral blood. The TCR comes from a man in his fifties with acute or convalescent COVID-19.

CDR3 nucleotides: TGTGCCAGCAGCAAAGCCCGGAGGGATACGCAGTATTTT. Protein product: CASSKARRDTQYF. The chain carries TRBV21-1 and TRBJ2-3; the table's TRBD2 call for D was not verified on the DNA. TRBV21-1 is an annotated pseudogene. This CDR3 has 13 amino acids.